This entry lists 21 T cell receptor beta chains sequenced from one sample in a study of blood T cell repertoires in COVID-19. Measured with immunoSEQ multiplex PCR; TCRdb has only the in-frame clones, and not every one. The profile covers 100,000 to 150,000 clones, with 74% appearing a single time and 6% taken by the ten largest. Material: peripheral blood. The receptors originated from a man older than 75 with COVID-19, enrolled during active disease.

The rearrangement links TRBV5-1 to TRBJ2-7; possibly TRBD2 for D (5 bases). V lost 4 bases to trimming and J lost 2 bases, with 16 bases between them. From germline, CDR1 is SGHRS and CDR2 YFSETQ. This CDR3 is 15 amino acids long. The CDR3 loop reads CASSPLPGNPYEQYF. The CDR3, as DNA: TGCGCCAGCAGCCCATTACCCGGGAACCCCTACGAGCAGTACTTC.

This clone occurred once. This rearrangement joins TRBV6-5 to TRBJ2-5; D unresolved. Germline V lookup: CDR1 MNHEY, CDR2 SVGAGI. V was clipped by 6 bases and J by 1 base, with 15 bases between them. This CDR3 has 15 amino acids. The CDR3 DNA reads TGTGCCAGCAGCCCAGCCGACAAGTCCCAAGAGACCCAGTACTTC. It codes for CASSPADKSQETQYF.

Turning to this clone: Other nucleotide sequences in the sample specify the same CDR3. The J gene is TRBJ2-5, the V gene TRBV5-1; 9 bases map to TRBD1. This CDR3 comprises 14 residues. Trimming cost V 4 bases and J 2 bases; bases outside gene matches: 3. The V gene's germline CDR1 is SGHRS and CDR2 YFSETQ. CDR3 sequence reads: CASSTGQGQETQYF. CDR3 in DNA: TGCGCCAGCAGCACGGGACAGGGTCAAGAGACCCAGTACTTC.

This sequence joins TRBV10-3 and TRBJ1-1, with D unresolved. The length of the CDR3 is 14 residues. In germline, CDR1 is ENHRY, CDR2 SYGVKD. V gave up 3 bases and J gave up 3 bases, with 11 bases separating them. CDR3: CAISEVEGYTEAFF. The CDR3 DNA is TGTGCCATCAGTGAAGTTGAGGGCTACACTGAAGCTTTCTTT.

The rearrangement joins TRBV4-3 to TRBJ2-3, with 14 bases identical to TRBD2. V was clipped by 5 bases and J by 2 bases; unmatched bases: 3. CDR3 length: 16 residues. Germline V gene data show CDR1 as LGHNA and CDR2 as YSLEER. Written as DNA, the CDR3 is TGCGCCAGCAGCGGACTAGCGGGAGGCCTCACAGATACGCAGTATTTT. Its protein product is CASSGLAGGLTDTQYF.

In this sample, this clone turned up once. The J gene is TRBJ1-3, the V gene TRBV6-5; no clear D gene. Trimming shortened V by 0 bases and J by 0 bases, and 6 bases separated the two germline ends. The germline CDR1 and CDR2 sequences are MNHEY and SVGAGI. CDR3 length equals 15 residues. The DNA of the CDR3 is TGTGCCAGCAGTTACTCCCAGGACTCTGGAAACACCATATATTTT. This codes for CASSYSQDSGNTIYF.

The V gene is TRBV3-1 (or the pseudogene TRBV3-2), the J gene TRBJ1-1, with D perhaps matching TRBD1 (5 bases). This CDR3 is built from 14 residues. Germline CDR1 and CDR2: LGHDT and YNNKEL (reference sequence). Trimming pared 5 bases from V and 2 bases from J, leaving 12 bases between. The CDR3 loop is CASSSRVGNTEAFF. DNA for the CDR3: TGTGCCAGCAGCTCCAGGGTCGGAAACACTGAAGCTTTCTTT.

CDR3 protein: CASSQDYMAGGSDGYTF. The CDR3 DNA follows: TGCGCCAGCAGCCAAGATTATATGGCAGGGGGATCGGATGGCTACACCTTC. This chain uses TRBV4-1 with TRBJ1-2; 7 bases align to TRBD1. In germline, CDR1 is MGHRA, CDR2 YSYEKL. The CDR3 is 17 amino acids. V gave up 0 bases and J gave up 6 bases; unmatched junction bases: 13.

V is TRBV28 and J is TRBJ2-7, with D perhaps matching TRBD1 (7 bases). Trimming pared 5 bases from V and 6 bases from J, leaving 14 bases between. The CDR3 runs to 13 residues. Germline V gene data show CDR1 as MDHEN and CDR2 as SYDVKM. CDR3 amino acids: CASSPHRGGEQYF. CDR3 DNA: TGTGCCAGCAGTCCCCACAGGGGAGGCGAGCAGTACTTC.

The chain couples TRBV30 to TRBJ1-4; 10 bases match TRBD1. Trimming at V came to 8 bases and at J to 8 bases, leaving 5 bases not matched to a gene. CDR3 size: 12 residues. The V gene's germline CDR1 is GTSNPN and CDR2 SVGIG (reference sequence). Here the CDR3 DNA reads TGTGCCACCGGGACAGGGGTCGAAAAACTGTTTTTT. It codes for CATGTGVEKLFF.

This clone has a handful of counts. V usage is TRBV27 and J usage is TRBJ1-1; 8 bases are a match to TRBD1. Per germline, CDR1 MNHEY and CDR2 SMNVEV (reference sequence). The CDR3 contains 12 residues. V dropped 6 bases and J dropped 6; count of bases not matched to a gene: 3. The DNA for the CDR3 is TGTGCCAGCAGGCAGGGGGCTTCTGAAGCTTTCTTT. The encoded protein is CASRQGASEAFF.

The chain carries TRBV14 and TRBJ2-5; no firm D call. There are 16 residues in the CDR3. Germline lookup yields CDR1 SGHDN and CDR2 FVKESK. Trimming stripped 3 bases from V and 0 bases from J, with 14 bases between. CDR3 in amino acids: CASSQTLTVHQETQYF. In DNA, the CDR3 is TGTGCCAGCAGCCAGACACTCACGGTTCACCAAGAGACCCAGTACTTC.

The chain combines TRBV3-1 (or the pseudogene TRBV3-2) with TRBJ2-7; D possibly corresponds to TRBD2 (6 bases). The CDR3 runs 16 residues. CDR1 is LGHDT, CDR2 YNNKEL, per germline (reference sequence). Trimming cost V 0 bases and J 4 bases, with 16 bases left between them. The CDR3 reads CASSQDPGGDQYEQYF. The DNA for the CDR3 is TGTGCCAGCAGCCAAGATCCTGGAGGGGACCAATACGAGCAGTACTTC.

This chain connects TRBV9 to TRBJ1-1; no clear D gene. This CDR3 spans 16 amino acids. The germline V and J ends were trimmed by 0 bases and 1 base, with 13 bases remaining between them. Germline V gene lookup returns CDR1 SGDLS and CDR2 YYNGEE. The CDR3 coding sequence is TGTGCCAGCAGCGTAGGAAGGAGCCTTGGGAACACTGAAGCTTTCTTT. Its translation: CASSVGRSLGNTEAFF.

V is TRBV5-4 and J is TRBJ1-2, with 8 bases identical to TRBD1. J gave up 8 bases and V 3 bases, and 6 bases lay outside the gene matches. Germline V gene sequence: CDR1 SGHNT, CDR2 YYREEE (reference sequence). The CDR3 runs 13 residues. CDR3 residues: CASSSGQGGGYTF. DNA of the CDR3: TGTGCCAGCAGCTCCGGACAGGGAGGCGGCTACACCTTC.

V usage is TRBV10-3 and J usage is TRBJ1-5, with D unclear. The germline V gene encodes CDR1 ENHRY and CDR2 SYGVKD. The CDR3 spans 15 residues. V was shortened by 0 bases and J by 6 bases, with 12 bases between the two germline ends. This CDR3 is CAISESERDRQPQHF. The CDR3 coding sequence is TGTGCCATCAGTGAGTCGGAGAGGGATCGTCAGCCCCAGCATTTT.

The rearrangement joins TRBV7-6 to TRBJ2-5, with TRBD2 matching over 10 bases. J gave up 5 bases and V 0 bases, and 9 bases lay outside the gene matches. Germline V gene sequence: CDR1 SGHVS, CDR2 FNYEAQ. The CDR3 is made up of 17 amino acids. The CDR3 spells CASSLAAPSGGGETQYF. In DNA form, the CDR3 reads TGTGCCAGCAGCTTAGCCGCGCCTAGCGGGGGCGGGGAGACCCAGTACTTC.

The chain uses TRBV18 and TRBJ2-5; 11 bases match TRBD2. The germline CDR1 and CDR2 sequences are KGHSH and LQKENI. V shed 6 bases, J shed 1 base, and the junction held 4 bases outside the gene matches. The CDR3 covers 15 residues. CDR3 region: CASSPTSGAQETQYF. In DNA, the CDR3 is TGTGCCAGCTCCCCGACTAGCGGGGCCCAAGAGACCCAGTACTTC.

The chain uses TRBV5-1 and TRBJ2-5; a weak D match, TRBD1 (6 bases). Germline loops: CDR1 SGHRS, CDR2 YFSETQ. This CDR3 is built from 14 residues. V dropped 3 bases and J dropped 7 bases, with 16 bases sitting between them. This CDR3 is CASSSATGSGTQYF. Written as DNA, the CDR3 is TGCGCCAGCAGCTCTGCGACAGGCTCGGGGACCCAGTACTTC.

J is TRBJ1-2 and V is TRBV5-1; possible D gene TRBD1, 5 bases. CDR1 SGHRS and CDR2 YFSETQ come from the germline V gene. The CDR3 covers 14 residues. The V end was cut by 5 bases, the J end by 8 bases, with 19 bases between. The CDR3 region has the DNA TGCGCCAGCAGAGTCTCGGGGGAGGGAGGAGGCTACACCTTC. Encoded protein: CASRVSGEGGGYTF.

The chain carries TRBV4-1 and TRBJ2-7, with 7 bases aligning to TRBD1. The CDR3 covers 13 residues. Germline V gene data show CDR1 as MGHRA and CDR2 as YSYEKL. V was clipped by 3 bases and J by 3 bases; unmatched bases: 2. The CDR3 loop is CASSQGQNYEQYF. Here the CDR3 DNA reads TGCGCCAGCAGCCAGGGACAGAACTACGAGCAGTACTTC.